This paragraph reports one TCR beta chain. This entry belongs to a study of CD8 T cells in Susac syndrome. The CDR3 sequence is 13 residues long. Germline loops: CDR1 SNHLY, CDR2 FYNNEI. Trimming took 10 bases from V and 6 from J, leaving 19 bases between them. When the RNA was reverse transcribed, random hexamers were used with an input of roughly 0.5 to 1 ug. TCRdb processed the immunoSEQ multiplex PCR reads anew with MiXCR; each CDR3 protein has one entry. The sample shows approximately 110,000 distinct CDR3 sequences, about 95% of them seen only once. The source material was CD4+ T cells from PBMCs. The sequence came from a human donor in good health. This chain joins TRBV2 and TRBJ2-7; D not resolved. The CDR3 here is CATKRLGNGEQYF. CDR3 DNA: TGTGCCACCAAAAGGTTAGGGAATGGCGAGCAGTACTTC.